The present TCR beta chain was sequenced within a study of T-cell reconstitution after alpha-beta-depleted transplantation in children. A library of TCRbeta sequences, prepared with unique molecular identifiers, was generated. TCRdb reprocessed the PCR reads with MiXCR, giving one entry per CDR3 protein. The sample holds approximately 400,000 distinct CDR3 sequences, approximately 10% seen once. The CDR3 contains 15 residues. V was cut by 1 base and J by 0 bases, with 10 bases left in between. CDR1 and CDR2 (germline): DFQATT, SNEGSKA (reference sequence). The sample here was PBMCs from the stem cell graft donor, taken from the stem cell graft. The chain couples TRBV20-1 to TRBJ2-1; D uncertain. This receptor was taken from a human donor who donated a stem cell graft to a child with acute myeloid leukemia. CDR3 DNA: TGCAGTGCTAGAGTGGCAGCAAGCTCCTACAATGAGCAGTTCTTC. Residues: CSARVAASSYNEQFF.